This T cell receptor beta chain was identified in a study of control samples from healthy donors and cancer patients (dated by TCRdb to 2019 to 2021). The library came from the immunoSEQ multiplex PCR assay. TCRdb took this table from immuneACCESS and kept in-frame rearrangements with V and J called. Such tables lack part of the clones; where checked against another copy, unresolved V genes explain under half of the gap, and the rest is unexplained. A total of 130,000 to 150,000 clones appear in this sample, approximately 91% of them only once. Of the sample, under 4% is held by the ten largest clones. The trim is 0 bases for V and 3 bases for J, with a gap of 8 bases between the germline ends. The CDR1 and CDR2 encoded by the germline V gene are SGHDN and FVKESK. Measured from the cysteine to the phenylalanine, the CDR3 is 14 residues long. The retained sequence is limited to the CDR3, 42 bases, with the frame set at the first base.

Comments on this clone: Its antigen is currently not known. The input lacks base qualities; no much larger clone sits a single base away.

Sequenced: blood. The chain employs TRBV14 and TRBJ1-1; the D gene identity is not certain. The sequence was obtained from a man aged 25 to 45 in good health. The CDR3 loop reads CASSQEVEDTEAFF. The nucleotide sequence reads as follows: TGTGCCAGCAGCCAAGAGGTAGAGGACACTGAAGCTTTCTTT. Reference TRBV14 and TRBJ1-1 proteins supply the regions before and after the CDR3; the full variable domain is: EAGVTQFPSHSVIEKGQTVTLRCDPISGHDNLYWYRRVMGKEIKFLLHFVKESKQDESGMPNNRFLAERTGGTYSTLKVQPAELEDSGVYFCASSQEVEDTEAFFGQGTRLTVV.